Below are 13 T cell receptor beta chains sequenced from a single sample in a study of monozygotic twins with inflammatory bowel disease. With the 5' RACE reads reprocessed, TCRdb shows one record per CDR3 protein and no DNA. This listing includes around 230,000 distinct CDR3 sequences. The sample comprised blood. These receptors originate from a human donor with ulcerative colitis or Crohn's disease, or a healthy co-twin of an affected twin (not recorded which).

The chain links TRBV5-8 to TRBJ2-3; TCRdb calls TRBD1, which cannot be checked without DNA. Germline CDR1 SGHTS, CDR2 YDEGEE. The CDR3 contains 14 residues. The CDR3: CASSRQFFTDTQYF.

V usage is TRBV7-2 and J usage is TRBJ1-2; TCRdb proposes TRBD1, but this gene call is untestable without DNA. Germline loops: CDR1 SGHTA, CDR2 FQGNSA. CDR3 length: 16 amino acids. The CDR3 spells CASSNHPIRGGYGYTF.

This rearrangement joins TRBV19 to TRBJ1-1; as DNA is missing, the TRBD1 call by TCRdb cannot be tested. Germline V gene sequence: CDR1 LNHDA, CDR2 SQIVND (reference sequence). The CDR3 has 16 amino acids. The CDR3 here is CASSRNRGRLWREAFF.

The chain uses TRBV7-2 and TRBJ1-2; TCRdb indicates TRBD1, and absent DNA this call remains unverified. This CDR3 is 14 amino acids long. The V gene's germline CDR1 is SGHTA and CDR2 FQGNSA. CDR3 region: CASSLPWDNYGYTF.

The CDR3 is CASSPAGAILYNEQFF. The chain carries TRBV14 and TRBJ2-1; with no DNA, the TCRdb D assignment of TRBD1 cannot be verified. This CDR3 region has 16 residues. Germline assignment: CDR1 SGHDN and CDR2 FVKESK.

CDR3 in amino acids: CSANKAPYEQYF. V is TRBV20-1 and J is TRBJ2-7; TCRdb designates TRBD2, a call that cannot be tested without DNA. CDR1 and CDR2 from the germline V gene are DFQATT and SNEGSKA (reference sequence). The CDR3 runs 12 residues.

The chain is built from TRBV5-1 and TRBJ2-7. This CDR3 has 15 amino acids. Germline lookup yields CDR1 SGHRS and CDR2 YFSETQ. CDR3: CASSLAENRPYEQYF.

The J gene is TRBJ2-5, the V gene TRBV5-8; TCRdb lists TRBD1, though no DNA is available to test this call. CDR1 is SGHTS, CDR2 YDEGEE, per germline. CDR3 length: 17 residues. The CDR3 spells CASSLGYRTSAVETQYF. Full variable domain (remainder filled in from reference TRBV5-8 and TRBJ2-5): EAGVTQSPTHLIKTRGQQATLRCSPISGHTSVYWYQQALGLGLQFLLWYDEGEERNRGNFPPRFSGRQFPNYSSELNVNALELEDSALYLCASSLGYRTSAVETQYFGPGTRLLVL.

The gene calls are TRBV12-3 or TRBV12-4 and TRBJ1-6; TCRdb indicates TRBD1, and absent DNA this call remains unverified. The CDR3 contains 15 residues. CDR3 loop: CASTMGQPHSSPLHF.

CDR3 region: CASSAHWMIDTEAFF. The rearrangement links TRBV9 to TRBJ1-1. Germline assignment: CDR1 SGDLS and CDR2 YYNGEE. The CDR3 contains 15 residues. Complete variable domain (other parts from reference TRBV9 and TRBJ1-1): DSGVTQTPKHLITATGQRVTLRCSPRSGDLSVYWYQQSLDQGLQFLIQYYNGEERAKGNILERFSAQQFPDLHSELNLSSLELGDSALYFCASSAHWMIDTEAFFGQGTRLTVV.

The chain combines TRBV24-1 with TRBJ2-5; the D gene TCRdb calls, TRBD1, cannot be checked with no DNA. The V gene's germline CDR1 is KGHDR and CDR2 SFDVKD. This CDR3 has 15 residues. This CDR3 reads CATSDQKGAQETQYF.

This rearrangement joins TRBV14 to TRBJ1-2; TCRdb proposes TRBD1, but this gene call is untestable without DNA. This CDR3 spans 15 amino acids. Germline V lookup: CDR1 SGHDN, CDR2 FVKESK. CDR3 sequence: CASSPKALDSYGYTF.

The gene calls are TRBV25-1 and TRBJ2-6; without DNA, the TCRdb call of TRBD1 cannot be checked. The CDR3 contains 19 residues. Germline CDR1 reads MGHDK; CDR2 reads SYGVNS. The CDR3 protein is CASSEFGGYTPSGANVLTF.